These 21 T cell receptor beta chains share one sample of origin, sequenced in a study of T-cell reconstitution after alpha-beta-depleted transplantation in children. For TCRbeta, the library was prepared with unique molecular identifiers. Via MiXCR, TCRdb re-called the PCR reads, giving one row per CDR3 protein. The sample lists over 300,000 distinct CDR3 sequences, 9% to 12% occurring once. The sequencing used PBMCs from the stem cell graft donor, collected from the stem cell graft. These receptors came from a human donor who donated a stem cell graft to a child with acute lymphoblastic leukemia.

The sample holds a few counts of this clonotype. J is TRBJ2-1 and V is TRBV12-3 or TRBV12-4; possible D gene TRBD2, 6 bases. This CDR3 is 14 amino acids long. Trimming shortened V by 5 bases and J by 6 bases, and 14 bases separated the two germline ends. Here the CDR3 reads CASSIRSGFNEQFF. The CDR3, as DNA: TGTGCCAGCAGTATCCGTAGCGGTTTCAATGAGCAGTTCTTC.

The V gene is TRBV29-1, the J gene TRBJ2-7; TRBD1 matches at 7 bases. Germline lookup yields CDR1 SQVTM and CDR2 ANQGSEA. V lost 6 bases to trimming and J lost 4 bases; unmatched junction nucleotides: 6. CDR3 size: 12 residues. The CDR3 sequence is CSVARQGYEQYF. The CDR3 region has the DNA TGCAGCGTCGCCAGACAGGGTTACGAGCAGTACTTC.

The J gene is TRBJ2-1, the V gene TRBV12-3 or TRBV12-4, with 7 bases that match TRBD2. The ends lost 10 bases at V and 15 bases at J; junction bases unmatched: 15. The CDR3 loop spans 12 amino acids. CDR3: CATRAGYNEWFF. CDR3 nucleotide sequence: TGTGCCACCCGAGCGGGGTACAATGAGTGGTTCTTC.

This rearrangement joins TRBV7-9 to TRBJ2-2; D might be TRBD2 (5 bases). This CDR3 has 15 residues. Trimming cost V 4 bases and J 1 base, with 10 bases left between them. Germline CDR1 and CDR2: SEHNR and FQNEAQ (reference sequence). This CDR3 is CASSSRTQNTGELFF. DNA for the CDR3: TGTGCCAGCAGCTCACGGACTCAGAACACCGGGGAGCTGTTTTTT.

This chain joins TRBV27 and TRBJ2-7; 7 bases match TRBD2. CDR1 is MNHEY, CDR2 SMNVEV, per germline (reference sequence). V dropped 4 bases and J dropped 2; count of bases not matched to a gene: 8. The CDR3 has 15 residues. CDR3 coding DNA: TGTGCCAGCAGTTCCTACCGCGGGGGTACCTACGAGCAGTACTTC. Translation gives CASSSYRGGTYEQYF.

The genes are TRBV5-1 and TRBJ2-7; 7 nucleotides match TRBD1. Germline V gene sequence: CDR1 SGHRS, CDR2 YFSETQ. The V gene end was trimmed by 4 bases and the J gene end by 3 bases; junction bases not matched to a gene: 10. The CDR3 runs 15 residues. For the CDR3, the DNA is TGCGCCAGCAGCATAGGACAGGCGGAACGCTACGAGCAGTACTTC. This gives the protein CASSIGQAERYEQYF.

The V call is TRBV9, the J call TRBJ1-1; D is perhaps TRBD1 (5 bases). Trimming left V 0 bases short and J 3 bases short, with 18 bases between. CDR1 and CDR2 (germline): SGDLS, YYNGEE. The CDR3 has 17 amino acids. The CDR3 DNA reads TGTGCCAGCAGCGTAGATCCGGGGCTGGCTTTTGACACTGAAGCTTTCTTT. Amino acid sequence: CASSVDPGLAFDTEAFF.

This clonotype was found many times. The J gene is TRBJ2-5, the V gene TRBV20-1; either TRBD1 or TRBD2 may fit D (5 bases each). Trimming removed 5 bases from V and 4 bases from J, with 8 bases in between. The CDR3 runs to 11 residues. Germline CDR1 is DFQATT and CDR2 is SNEGSKA (reference sequence). CDR3 sequence: CSAQRGETQYF. CDR3 sequence (DNA): TGCAGTGCTCAGAGGGGAGAGACCCAGTACTTC.

This clonotype showed up just a few times. The chain recombines TRBV3-1 with TRBJ2-4; D possibly corresponds to TRBD1 (5 bases). Germline V gene sequence: CDR1 LGHDT, CDR2 YNNKEL (reference sequence). CDR3 length: 24 amino acids. The ends were cut back, 4 bases at V and 0 bases at J, with 37 bases in the middle. The CDR3, as DNA: TGTGCCAGCAGCCCTCATGCCATGAGACCACTCCAGCAGGGATCCCGCCTAGCCAAAAACATTCAGTACTTC. Its protein is CASSPHAMRPLQQGSRLAKNIQYF. The full variable domain, with the rest looked up from reference TRBV3-1 and TRBJ2-4, is DTAVSQTPKYLVTQMGNDKSIKCEQNLGHDTMYWYKQDSKKFLKIMFSYNNKELIINETVPNRFSPKSPDKAHLNLHINSLELGDSAVYFCASSPHAMRPLQQGSRLAKNIQYFGAGTRLSVL.

This clonotype was detected a few times. This rearrangement joins TRBV4-3 to TRBJ2-7, with 10 bases that match TRBD2. The CDR3 contains 15 residues. Germline CDR1 reads LGHNA; CDR2 reads YSLEER. Trimming at V came to 1 base and at J to 3 bases, leaving 3 bases not matched to a gene. Written as DNA, the CDR3 is TGCGCCAGCAGCCAAGGCACTAGCGGGAACTACGAGCAGTACTTC. Encoded protein: CASSQGTSGNYEQYF.

This clonotype was recorded many times. The chain carries TRBV28 and TRBJ2-1; 7 bases fit TRBD1. The CDR3 has 17 amino acids. The ends lost 6 bases at V and 0 bases at J; junction bases unmatched: 11. Germline values: CDR1 MDHEN, CDR2 SYDVKM. As DNA, the CDR3 is TGTGCCAGCAGATATAAGACAGGGCTCAGCTCCTACAATGAGCAGTTCTTC. It codes for CASRYKTGLSSYNEQFF. The full variable domain, its missing parts supplied by reference TRBV28 and TRBJ2-1, is DVKVTQSSRYLVKRTGEKVFLECVQDMDHENMFWYRQDPGLGLRLIYFSYDVKMKEKGDIPEGYSVSREKKERFSLILESASTNQTSMYLCASRYKTGLSSYNEQFFGPGTRLTVL.

The chain has TRBV11-2 and TRBJ2-7; no reliable D call. The CDR3 totals 13 residues. Trimming pared 2 bases from V and 9 bases from J, leaving 14 bases between. Germline CDR1 is SGHAT and CDR2 is FQNNGV. The CDR3 loop reads CASSLKEANRQYF. CDR3 nucleotides: TGTGCCAGCAGCTTAAAAGAGGCAAATCGGCAGTACTTC.

This clonotype was recorded a few times. The chain combines TRBV5-6 with TRBJ2-6; weak D call: TRBD1 (5 bases). The V end lost 2 bases, the J end lost 0 bases, and 9 bases lay between the germline ends. The CDR3 length is 16 residues. Germline CDR1 and CDR2: SGHDT and YYEEEE. CDR3 amino acids: CASSFRQGSGANVLTF. CDR3 in DNA: TGTGCCAGCAGCTTTCGGCAGGGCTCTGGGGCCAACGTCCTGACTTTC. Complete variable domain (other parts from reference TRBV5-6 and TRBJ2-6): DAGVTQSPTHLIKTRGQQVTLRCSPKSGHDTVSWYQQALGQGPQFIFQYYEEEERQRGNFPDRFSGHQFPNYSSELNVNALLLGDSALYLCASSFRQGSGANVLTFGAGSRLTVL.

This clonotype was found many times. This rearrangement joins TRBV2 to TRBJ1-1; a weak D match, TRBD1 (6 bases). The CDR3 contains 14 residues. V dropped 6 bases and J dropped 1 base, with 12 bases sitting between them. CDR1 is SNHLY, CDR2 FYNNEI, per germline. CDR3 DNA: TGTGCCAGCAGCAAGGGGGTAGAGAACACTGAAGCTTTCTTT. Translation: CASSKGVENTEAFF.

The rearrangement uses TRBV4-2 and TRBJ2-1; unclear D gene. The CDR3 contains 14 residues. V lost 4 bases and J 8 bases, leaving 15 bases between the germline ends. Germline CDR1 LGHNA, CDR2 YNFKEQ. CDR3 nucleotides: TGTGCCAGCAGCCGGACGGGTCCACGGGATGAGCAGTTCTTC. Amino acids: CASSRTGPRDEQFF.

This clonotype was recorded many times. The chain combines TRBV20-1 with TRBJ2-7, with D perhaps TRBD2 (5 bases). The V gene's germline CDR1 is DFQATT and CDR2 SNEGSKA (reference sequence). There are 15 residues in the CDR3. V dropped 0 bases and J dropped 2 bases, with 14 bases sitting between them. CDR3 protein: CSARDPQRKTYEQYF. The CDR3 nucleotides read TGCAGTGCTAGAGACCCGCAGCGGAAGACCTACGAGCAGTACTTC.

The V gene is TRBV7-8, the J gene TRBJ2-7; D possibly matches TRBD1 or TRBD2 (5 bases each). V shed 1 base and J shed 6 bases, with 10 bases lying between them. The CDR3 is 13 residues long. In germline, CDR1 is SGHVS, CDR2 FQNEAQ. CDR3 amino acids: CASSLEPGLEQYF. CDR3 nucleotide sequence: TGTGCCAGCAGCTTAGAGCCGGGGCTCGAGCAGTACTTC.

The table lists this clonotype with many counts. The chain links TRBV3-1 to TRBJ1-1, with TRBD1 as a possible D gene (6 bases). Germline V gene lookup returns CDR1 LGHDT and CDR2 YNNKEL (reference sequence). The CDR3 loop spans 13 amino acids. With 1 base removed from V and 10 bases from J, the gap between germline ends came to 13 bases. CDR3 DNA sequence: TGTGCCAGCAGCCAAGCCTCCAGGGGAGCAGCTTTCTTT. Its protein is CASSQASRGAAFF.

This clonotype was picked up a small number of times. The rearrangement links TRBV15 to TRBJ2-1; the D gene is possibly TRBD2 (6 bases). Trimming took off 0 bases at V and 9 bases at J, with 9 bases between the two ends. Germline CDR1 LNHNV, CDR2 YYDKDF (reference sequence). This CDR3 is 13 amino acids long. CDR3 region: CATSRELASEQFF. The CDR3 DNA sequence: TGTGCCACCAGCAGAGAGCTAGCGAGTGAGCAGTTCTTC.

The CDR3 sequence is CASSPREAGGAETQYF. CDR3 DNA sequence: TGCGCCAGCAGCCCGAGAGAAGCGGGAGGGGCAGAGACCCAGTACTTC. The J gene is TRBJ2-5, the V gene TRBV5-1; 10 bases match TRBD2. Germline V gives CDR1 SGHRS, CDR2 YFSETQ. The CDR3 is 16 amino acids. V was clipped by 4 bases and J by 4 bases; unmatched bases: 10.

The J gene is TRBJ2-2, the V gene TRBV28; possible D gene TRBD2, 6 bases. V was cut by 10 bases and J by 4 bases, with 28 bases left in between. CDR1 is MDHEN, CDR2 SYDVKM, per germline. This CDR3 is built from 18 residues. The CDR3 here is CATLNWPFTRRGTGELFF. CDR3 DNA sequence: TGTGCCACTCTTAATTGGCCTTTTACCCGGAGGGGCACCGGGGAGCTGTTTTTT.